This T cell receptor beta chain was obtained from a study of blood T cell repertoires in COVID-19. Study-wide background: Material from acute and convalescent COVID-19 was sourced from the United States, Italy and Spain. The analysed material was cDNA or gDNA that came from T cells, B-cell-depleted T cells, or PBMCs.

The CDR3 totals 14 residues. Germline loops: CDR1 SGHDT, CDR2 YYEEEE. V gave up 0 bases and J gave up 6 bases, with 12 bases separating them. Profiling relied on immunoSEQ multiplex PCR, and the TCRdb table lists in-frame clones only, not all of them. The sample includes just under 65,000 clones, around 73% of them seen just once. The chain uses TRBV5-6 and TRBJ1-1; D is possibly TRBD1 (5 bases). The source is a man in his 60s with COVID-19, enrolled during active disease. Specimen: peripheral blood. The CDR3 bases are TGTGCCAGCAGCTTGGGGCAGGGAGGCGCTGAAGCTTTCTTT. As protein: CASSLGQGGAEAFF.